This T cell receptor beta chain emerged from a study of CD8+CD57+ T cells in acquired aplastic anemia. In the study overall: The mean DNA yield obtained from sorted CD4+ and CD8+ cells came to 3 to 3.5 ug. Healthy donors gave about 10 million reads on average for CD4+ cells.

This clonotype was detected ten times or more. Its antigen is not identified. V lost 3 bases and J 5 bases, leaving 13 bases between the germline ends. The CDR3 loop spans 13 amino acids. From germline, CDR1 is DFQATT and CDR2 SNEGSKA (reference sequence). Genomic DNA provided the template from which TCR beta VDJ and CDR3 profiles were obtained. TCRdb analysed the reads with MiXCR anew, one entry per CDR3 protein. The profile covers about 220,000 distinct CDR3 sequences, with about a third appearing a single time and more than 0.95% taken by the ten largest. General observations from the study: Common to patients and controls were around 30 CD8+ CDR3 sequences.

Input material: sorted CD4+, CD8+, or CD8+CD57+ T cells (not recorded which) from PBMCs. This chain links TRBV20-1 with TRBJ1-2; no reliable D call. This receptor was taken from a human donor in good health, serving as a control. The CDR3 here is CSASDRGWYGYTF. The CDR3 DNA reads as TGCAGTGCTAGCGACCGCGGGTGGTATGGCTACACCTTC.